The T cell receptor (beta chain) under discussion was sequenced for a study of OX40 agonist ivuxolimab in advanced cancers. In the study overall: Ivuxolimab was a fully human IgG2 agonistic monoclonal antibody targeting the costimulatory receptor OX40 (CD134). Peripheral TCRbeta sequencing was intended to test whether TCR sequence diversity was altered and clonal T-cell expansion was caused by ivuxolimab. In the dose-escalation cohort, 82.7% of patients were male, and the mean age was roughly 60 years, with a range of about 20 to 90. Prior anti-PD-1, anti-PD-L1 or anti-CTLA-4 therapy was permitted, and less than 45% of dose-escalation patients had received checkpoint inhibitors. Among the approximately 50 dose-escalation patients, approximately 20 had hepatocellular carcinoma, some 15 melanoma, 9 renal cell carcinoma and 9 head and neck cancer. The paper reports the monotherapy dose-escalation portion (N of about 50 patients) of the phase I ivuxolimab trial. Intravenous ivuxolimab was administered to patients every 2 weeks at six dose levels: 0.01, 0.1, 0.3, 1.5, 3 and 10 mg/kg. Partial responses were achieved by three dose-escalation patients, of whom one had hepatocellular carcinoma and two had cutaneous melanoma.

Based on the germline V gene, the CDR1 and CDR2 sequences are SGHRS and YFSETQ. V is clipped by 1 base and J by 4 bases, and the sequence between their germline boundaries is 9 bases long. The CDR3 holds 14 amino acids from the cysteine to the phenylalanine. This entry keeps only the CDR3 DNA: 42 bases, framed from base 1. Genomic DNA was isolated from the sorted cells so that the TCRbeta CDR3 region could be sequenced. The immunoSEQ Assay was used for sequencing of TCRbeta CDR3 regions. The source is immuneACCESS, and TCRdb retained only in-frame sequences with V and J called. Part of the clones is not carried over; for the studies checked, unresolved V genes explain less than half of this, and the remainder is unexplained. This sample has 75,000 to 80,000 clones in its table, and 85% of those were observed once. Around 2% of the sample is taken by the ten largest. What the study reported, not specific to this receptor: In the 0.1-3.0 mg/kg groups, partial responders were among the patients with the lowest normalized peripheral clonal expansion, particularly in CD8+ T cells. After ivuxolimab, expanded clones were on average more numerous among CD8+ T cells than among CD4+ T cells. At doses of 0.1 to 3.0 mg/kg, clonal expansion of both CD4+ and CD8+ T cells in blood was seen between baseline and week 6. Low levels of normalized T-cell clonal expansion were also seen in some patients who did not respond. The antigen specificity of the peripheral T cells that underwent clonal expansion was not determined.

The trial excluded patients who had a history of autoimmune disease or who were on systemic immunosuppression. Peripheral blood for TCR sequencing was collected from all dose cohorts at baseline, on cycle 4 day 1, and on cycle 7 day 1. Samples were obtained from an open-label, multicenter, first-in-human phase I dose-escalation trial of ivuxolimab. The trial enrolled adults with locally advanced or metastatic head and neck squamous cell, hepatocellular, melanoma or renal cell carcinoma. Before TCR sequencing, CD4+ T cells and CD8+ T cells were sorted from peripheral blood as separate populations. As concerns this clone: The antigen it binds to is not known. No qualities accompany the bases; no much larger clone lies one base away.

The input for sequencing was CD4+ or CD8+ T cells sorted from blood, taken in a trial of the OX40 agonist ivuxolimab. The clonotype was recovered from an adult with an advanced solid tumor such as melanoma, head and neck, liver or kidney cancer. The chain links TRBV5-1 with TRBJ1-3, with no reliable assignment of the D segment. At the DNA level, the sequence is TGCGCCAGCAGCTTGACTCCGGCCGGAAACACCATATATTTT. It specifies CASSLTPAGNTIYF. With all but the CDR3 taken from the reference TRBV5-1 and TRBJ1-3 genes, the full variable domain is: KAGVTQTPRYLIKTRGQQVTLSCSPISGHRSVSWYQQTPGQGLQFLFEYFSETQRNKGNFPGRFSGRQFSNSRSEMNVSTLELGDSALYLCASSLTPAGNTIYFGEGSWLTVV.